This T cell receptor (beta chain) is drawn from a study of PD-1 blockade in classical Hodgkin lymphoma. Turning to the study itself: Every 2 weeks, patients had 3 mg/kg nivolumab intravenously.

TCRdb keeps only in-frame clones here, not all; method: immunoSEQ multiplex PCR. The data contain a few thousand clones, roughly 70% of them singletons. This CDR3 is 17 amino acids long. V was clipped by 5 bases and J by 4 bases; unmatched bases: 10. Looked up from germline, CDR1 is SGHAT and CDR2 is FQNNGV. Patients all relapsed after autologous stem cell transplantation, and there was variation in brentuximab vedotin exposure. By magnetic negative selection, CD8+ T cells were isolated from the thawed PBMCs. Study observations and caveats: Lower baseline TCR diversity marked trial partial responders and progressors. Some patients started nivolumab under 1 year after ASCT, and they were excluded.

Of note for this clone: No antigen is known for it.

This TCR derives from a human donor with classical Hodgkin lymphoma. The chain links TRBV11-2 to TRBJ2-1; TRBD2 aligns across 11 bases. Source: CD8+ T cells from blood, taken at baseline. Here the CDR3 reads CASSLTATSGTYNEQFF. CDR3 sequence (DNA): TGTGCCAGCAGCCTAACCGCGACTAGCGGGACTTACAATGAGCAGTTCTTC.